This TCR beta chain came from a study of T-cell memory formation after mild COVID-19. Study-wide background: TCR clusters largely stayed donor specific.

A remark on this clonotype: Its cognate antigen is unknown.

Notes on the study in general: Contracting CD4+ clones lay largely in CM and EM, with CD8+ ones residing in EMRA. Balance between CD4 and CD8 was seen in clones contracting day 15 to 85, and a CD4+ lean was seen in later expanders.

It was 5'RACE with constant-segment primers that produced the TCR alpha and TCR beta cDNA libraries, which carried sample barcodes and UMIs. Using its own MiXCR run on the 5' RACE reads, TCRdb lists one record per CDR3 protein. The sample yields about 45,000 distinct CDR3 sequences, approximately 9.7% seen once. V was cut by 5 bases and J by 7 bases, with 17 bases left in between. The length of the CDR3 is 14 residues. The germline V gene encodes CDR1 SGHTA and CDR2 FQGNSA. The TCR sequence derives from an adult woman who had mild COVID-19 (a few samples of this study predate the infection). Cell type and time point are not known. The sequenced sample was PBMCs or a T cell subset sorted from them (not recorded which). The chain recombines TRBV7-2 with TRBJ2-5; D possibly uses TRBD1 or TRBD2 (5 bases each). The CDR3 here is CASSPGPGLVTQYF. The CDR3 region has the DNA TGTGCCAGCAGCCCCGGGCCGGGGCTCGTGACCCAGTACTTC.